Listed here is a single T cell receptor beta chain. The record originates from a study of blood T cell repertoires in COVID-19. The overall study: The cDNA or gDNA used as material had been derived from T cells, B-cell-depleted T cells, or PBMCs.

The CDR3 runs to 16 residues. The V end lost 2 bases, the J end lost 3 bases, and 14 bases lay between the germline ends. Germline V CDR1 and CDR2: SGHTA, FQGNSA. Original methodology: Amplification with reference gene primers provided the estimates of nucleated cell counts. Sequencing was performed with immunoSEQ multiplex PCR; in TCRdb, only in-frame clones are kept and a portion is missing. Clone size and the V and J calls come from that table; the DNA yielded D and trimming. The sample lists hundreds of thousands of clones; roughly 89% were seen once. The source of this sequence is a woman aged 18-35 years with acute COVID-19. The sample comprised PBMCs or T cells enriched from blood (not recorded which). The gene calls are TRBV7-2 and TRBJ1-5; the D gene is possibly TRBD1 (6 bases). The CDR3 region is CASSLLSTGINQPQHF. The CDR3 nucleotides read TGTGCCAGCAGCTTACTATCGACAGGAATCAATCAGCCCCAGCATTTT.